This TCR beta chain was identified in a study of response to subunit inactivated influenza vaccine. This clonotype appeared many times. One entry per CDR3 protein results from TCRdb running MiXCR on the RT-PCR reads. The table includes 650,000 to 800,000 distinct CDR3 sequences, about 18% detected once. Sequenced material: PBMCs from blood, taken 5 to 6 days after vaccination. This sequence originates from a man over 45 who received an inactivated influenza vaccine.

CDR3 nucleotides: TGCAGCGTTTATAGCGGGAGGGGCTACAATGAGCAGTTCTTC. Its translation is CSVYSGRGYNEQFF. J is TRBJ2-1 and V is TRBV29-1, with 11 bases identical to TRBD2. V gave up 5 bases and J gave up 3 bases; unmatched junction bases: 3. The CDR3 is 14 amino acids. Germline CDR1 and CDR2: SQVTM and ANQGSEA.